This T cell receptor beta chain came from a study of T cells after yellow fever vaccination. Germline V gene data show CDR1 as SGHRS and CDR2 as YFSETQ. V shed 4 bases and J shed 2 bases, with 13 bases lying between them. There are 14 residues in the CDR3. There are many counts of this clonotype. From the 5' RACE reads, TCRdb called clonotypes with MiXCR, one entry per CDR3 protein. The table has 110,000 to 150,000 distinct CDR3 sequences, 6.6% seen once. The receptor was derived from a young man who received the YFV17D yellow fever vaccine. The chain couples TRBV5-1 to TRBJ2-7, with D possibly TRBD1 on 6 matching bases. Material: CD4+ T cells sorted from PBMCs, obtained 10 days after the yellow fever booster vaccination. The CDR3: CASSTTGTTYEQYF. The CDR3 coding sequence is TGCGCCAGCAGCACCACCGGGACAACCTACGAGCAGTACTTC.